This is a list of T cell receptor beta chains from one sample in a study of regulatory T cells in long-lasting Graves disease. MiXCR was run by TCRdb on the multiplex PCR reads, yielding one entry per CDR3 protein. The repertoire holds hundreds of thousands of distinct CDR3 sequences, with roughly a sixth as singletons. Source: peripheral blood mononuclear cells (PBMCs), taken at new diagnosis, from a patient treated with antithyroid drugs. The receptors shown here come from a female donor with Graves disease. The CDR3 runs from the conserved cysteine through the conserved F or W. D genes are given only for firm matches.

length	V	J	D	CDR3
14	TRBV28	TRBJ1-2	NA	CASSPWEGPYGYTF
16	TRBV2	TRBJ1-1	NA	CASRRSSGLIDTEAFF
13	TRBV6-2/TRBV6-3	TRBJ2-1	TRBD2	CASASGRGYEQFF
16	TRBV4-1	TRBJ1-1	TRBD1	CASSQESGTGGNEAFF
17	TRBV4-1	TRBJ1-5	NA	CASSHKPGLSPNQPQHF
15	TRBV7-2	TRBJ2-1	TRBD1	CASSLVRDRGNEQFF
12	TRBV7-9	TRBJ2-1	NA	CASSPGYNEQFF
15	TRBV6-1	TRBJ1-5	TRBD1	CASSELDRGFQPQHF
14	TRBV14	TRBJ2-1	NA	CASSHGPAGNEQFF
14	TRBV5-5	TRBJ2-7	TRBD2	CASGLAGGPYEQYF
14	TRBV7-3	TRBJ1-1	NA	CASSPSGGETEAFF
14	TRBV27	TRBJ2-1	TRBD2	CASYGLGTFDEQFF
14	TRBV3-1	TRBJ1-2	TRBD1	CASSQIQGGSGYTF
13	TRBV11-1	TRBJ2-7	NA	CASSYYGTYEQYF
14	TRBV20-1	TRBJ1-1	TRBD1	CSAAGTGGNTEAFF